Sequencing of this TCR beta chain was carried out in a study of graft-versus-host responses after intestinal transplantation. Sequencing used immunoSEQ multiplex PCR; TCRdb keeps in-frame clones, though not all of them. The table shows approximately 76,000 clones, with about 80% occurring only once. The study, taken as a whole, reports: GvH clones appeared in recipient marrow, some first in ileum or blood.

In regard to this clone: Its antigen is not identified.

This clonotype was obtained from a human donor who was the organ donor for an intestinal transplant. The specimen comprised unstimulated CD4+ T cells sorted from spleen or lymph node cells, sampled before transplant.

CDR3 nucleotides: TGTGCCAGCAGTTACTGGGTAGCGGGGGGCGTCCAGACCCAGTACTTC. Protein: CASSYWVAGGVQTQYF. The rearrangement links TRBV6-5 to TRBJ2-5; TRBD2 matches at 10 bases. CDR1 and CDR2 (germline): MNHEY, SVGAGI. The CDR3 contains 16 residues. V lost 1 base to trimming and J lost 6 bases; unmatched junction nucleotides: 8.